This TCR beta chain was documented in a study of blood T cell repertoires in COVID-19. Study as a whole: T cells, B-cell-depleted T cells, or PBMCs supplied cDNA or gDNA.

This CDR3 has 18 amino acids. Losses at the gene ends were 2 bases for V and 4 bases for J; bases not matched to a gene: 12. The germline V gene has CDR1 MNHNS and CDR2 SASEGT. Original processing methods: It was from reference gene primer amplification that nucleated cell counts were estimated. Sequencing was performed with immunoSEQ multiplex PCR; in TCRdb, only in-frame clones are kept and a portion is missing. D and trimming come from the DNA, and the V and J calls and clone size come from that table. This table has 45,000 to 65,000 clones, 90% appearing once. The sequenced sample was peripheral blood. The TCR originated in a man between 45 and 60 years old with acute or convalescent COVID-19. V gene TRBV6-1 combines with J gene TRBJ2-3; 10 nucleotides agree with TRBD2. As DNA, the CDR3 is TGTGCCAGCAGTGAATCCCCCTTAGCGGGAGGTCCGGCAGATACGCAGTATTTT. Protein product: CASSESPLAGGPADTQYF.